The T cell receptor beta chain described here comes from a study of shared clonotypes between healthy human individuals. Here immunoSEQ multiplex PCR was the method, and the copy in TCRdb shows in-frame clones only, minus some. Here the sample spans more than 2 million clones, under 97% being singletons. This clone was counted between two and nine times. The CDR3 spans 11 residues. Germline CDR1 and CDR2: SGHTA and FQGNSA. The V gene lost 5 bases and the J gene lost 0 bases, with 1 base spanning the gap. The specimen sequenced was naive CD4+ T cells sorted from blood. Subset denoted: CD45RA+ positively selected. The rearrangement joins TRBV7-2 to TRBJ2-5; no clear D. The receptor's source is a young man in good health. The CDR3 is CASSHQETQYF. CDR3 bases: TGTGCCAGCAGCCACCAAGAGACCCAGTACTTC.